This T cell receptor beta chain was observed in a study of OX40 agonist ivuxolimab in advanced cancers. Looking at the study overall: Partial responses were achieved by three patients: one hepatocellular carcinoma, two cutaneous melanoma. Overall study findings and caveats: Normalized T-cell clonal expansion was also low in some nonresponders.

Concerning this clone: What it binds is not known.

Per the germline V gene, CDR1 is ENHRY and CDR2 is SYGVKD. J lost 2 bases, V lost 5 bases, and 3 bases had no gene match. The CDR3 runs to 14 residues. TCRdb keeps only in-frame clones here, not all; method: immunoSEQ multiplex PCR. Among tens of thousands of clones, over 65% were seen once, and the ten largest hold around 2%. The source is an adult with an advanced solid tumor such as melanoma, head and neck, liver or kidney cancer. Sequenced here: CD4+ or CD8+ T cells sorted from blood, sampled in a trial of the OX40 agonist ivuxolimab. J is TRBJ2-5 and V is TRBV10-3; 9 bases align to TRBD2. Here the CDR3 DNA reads TGTGCCATCAGTAAGACTAGCGGACAAGAGACCCAGTACTTC. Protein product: CAISKTSGQETQYF.